This entry describes one T cell receptor beta chain. The antigen it recognizes is unknown. No base qualities exist here, and no much larger clone lies one base off it. V and J lose 2 bases and 5 bases, and a span of 7 bases separates them. Based on the germline V gene, the CDR1 and CDR2 sequences are SGHDT and YYEEEE. The CDR3 spans 13 residues, from the cysteine through the phenylalanine. CDR3 DNA only is kept here, 39 bases in frame from base 1. TCR CDR3 regions were amplified from genomic DNA by multiplex PCR using the deep immunoSEQ assay. Genomic DNA extracted from each cell subset was distributed evenly over all wells of several immunoSEQ 96-well plates, and each plate served as one replicate. For sorted subsets, each replicate PCR was loaded with 200 ng genomic DNA, equivalent to 32,000 or so T cell genomes. The purified libraries were quantified using a Qubit 3.0 fluorometer, sized with a Bioanalyzer 2100, and then quantified again using the KAPA Library Quantification kit. Every immunoSEQ 96-well plate was sequenced on a dedicated single-read 150-cycle Illumina NextSeq 550 flow cell. The original methods were these. Because only junctional sequences without quality scores were contained in the immunoSEQ output, filtering matching that applied to full-length reads could not be performed. Sequences were annotated with PyIR, a Python wrapper for IgBLAST v1.9, and V/J genes and CDR3 were assigned using IMGT germline references. Reads were removed for weak V/J assignments (E-value above 1e-6), missing CDR3, stop codons, out-of-frame junctions, or ambiguous translated residues. A V3J clonotype was defined by an identical inferred V gene, J gene, and CDR3 amino acid sequence. To compute the percentage overlap between repertoires, the number of shared unique clonotypes was divided by the size of the smaller repertoire. Richness of each repertoire was evaluated using RTK rarefaction, the Chao1 estimator, and Recon v2.1 estimates of unobserved clonotypes. Generation probabilities were computed with OLGA for all TCRbeta clonotypes obtained by the gDNA method from several donors. Imported from immuneACCESS, the table was reduced by TCRdb to in-frame sequences with V and J called. These copies leave out some clones; in studies compared against another copy, an unresolved V gene accounts for under half, and the cause of the remainder is not known. V and J calls and clone size come straight from that table; D and trimming were deduced from the DNA. Counted in this sample were roughly 1,800,000 clones; approximately 94% of them appeared once. The ten largest account for more than 0.9% of the sample.

The sample belongs to a study of shared clonotypes between healthy human individuals (dated by TCRdb to 2020 to 2021). For the study in its entirety: The cohort comprised two women and a few men aged 18 to 49 years. Per donor, three plates each were used for CD4 naive and CD4 memory, two for CD8 naive, and one for CD8 memory. To estimate repertoire size and how much clonotype sharing occurs between individuals, the study deeply sequenced the blood TCR repertoires of five or six healthy adults. To increase sequencing depth and limit assay-specific biases, different laboratories used diverse techniques to prepare libraries and sequence TCR repertoires. Per donor, leukapheresis produced somewhere between about 0.94 and 9.5 billion PBMCs. Overall results and qualifications from the work: About 5% of naive CD4, 3.5% of naive CD8, about 2.4% of memory CD4, and approximately 0.39% of memory CD8 clonotypes were shared across several donors. Estimated clonotype richness was generally larger for naive than for memory subsets. Pairwise subsampling indicated that sequencing depth was expected to affect the degree of clonotype sharing among donors. Compared with non-shared clonotypes, the clonotypes found in all four sorted-subset donors had higher generation probabilities. Incomplete sequencing was indicated by rarefaction of sorted-subset datasets, despite the large sequencing depth. Only blood was sampled, and tissue TCR repertoires likely differ from those in blood. Because the study included only a small number of donors, the genetic and exposure-history diversity represented was limited.

CD8 naive samples were obtained by positive selection for CCR7 among CD45RO-negative cells, yielding a CD45RA+CCR7+ population from which TemRA cells were excluded. The donors were healthy, HIV-negative adults with no recently reported acute infections or vaccinations. Only Caucasian adults living in Nashville, Tennessee, USA were represented among the donors. Blood was obtained by leukapheresis, after which PBMCs were separated by Ficoll-Histopaque density gradient centrifugation and cryopreserved in liquid nitrogen vapor phase. Analytical flow cytometry was used to check the purity and quantity of every magnetically sorted T cell population. From each sorted fraction, genomic DNA was isolated and quantified by UV absorbance on a Nanodrop 2000c.

Sequenced: naive CD8+ T cells sorted from blood. The cell subset or site tag for this specimen amounts to: CD45RA+CCR7+. The sequence came from a man between 18 and 29 years old in good health. Here the chain combines TRBV5-6 and TRBJ2-2, and perhaps TRBD1 as D gene, on 5 matching bases. The CDR3 in this case is CASSFGATGELFF. The sequenced DNA is TGTGCCAGCAGCTTTGGGGCAACCGGGGAGCTGTTTTTT.